These 30 T cell receptor beta chains were sequenced from one sample in a study of blood T cells in healthy people across ages. Next came a second PCR, run for roughly 6 to 11 cycles, which used a sample-barcoded 5' primer along with a J-beta primer mix. Each CDR3 protein is one row after TCRdb ran MiXCR on the 5' RACE reads. The table includes fewer than 1,000,000 distinct CDR3 sequences, 40% to 50% detected once. The sample comprised blood. The receptors come from a man between 60 and 75 years old in good health.

This clonotype was detected many times. CDR3 DNA: TGTGCCAGCAGCTTAGCAGTGGCGCGGGGGAAGACCCAGTACTTC. Translated, it gives CASSLAVARGKTQYF. The chain employs TRBV7-2 and TRBJ2-5; TRBD2 agrees at 7 bases. This CDR3 is 15 amino acids long. Trimming cost V 0 bases and J 6 bases; bases outside gene matches: 7. Germline V gives CDR1 SGHTA, CDR2 FQGNSA.

This clonotype was counted ten times or more. J is TRBJ1-4 and V is TRBV11-3, with 9 bases fitting TRBD1. CDR1 and CDR2 from the germline V gene are SGHNT and YENEEA. V shed 5 bases, J shed 3 bases, and the junction held 4 bases outside the gene matches. There are 15 residues in the CDR3. CDR3 in amino acids: CASSSRQGANEKLFF. The CDR3 DNA reads TGTGCCAGCAGCAGTAGACAGGGGGCTAATGAAAAACTGTTTTTT.

The genes are TRBV5-1 and TRBJ1-2; D ambiguous. CDR1 SGHRS and CDR2 YFSETQ come from the germline V gene. V lost 2 bases, J lost 4 bases, and 12 bases lay in between. The CDR3 is 14 residues long. The CDR3 sequence: CASSLSGKAYGYTF. As DNA, the CDR3 is TGCGCCAGCAGCTTAAGCGGGAAGGCCTATGGCTACACCTTC.

The rearrangement links TRBV5-1 to TRBJ1-6, with D perhaps TRBD1 (6 bases). The CDR3 consists of 15 residues. Germline CDR1 SGHRS, CDR2 YFSETQ. V shed 5 bases and J shed 5 bases, with 14 bases lying between them. The CDR3 DNA sequence: TGCGCCAGCAGAAAATCAGGGGTCGATAATTCACCCCTCCACTTT. Its protein product is CASRKSGVDNSPLHF.

This clonotype was observed a few times. The chain carries TRBV5-1 and TRBJ2-1; TRBD2 agrees at 9 bases. The CDR3 has 16 amino acids. Trimming cost V 0 bases and J 8 bases; bases outside gene matches: 9. The germline CDR1 and CDR2 sequences are SGHRS and YFSETQ. Here the CDR3 DNA reads TGCGCCAGCAGCTTGGATGTCCTAGCGGGGACCCATGAGCAGTTCTTC. Its translation is CASSLDVLAGTHEQFF.

Only a few counts were recorded for this clonotype. This chain joins TRBV25-1 and TRBJ2-5; 10 bases agree with TRBD2. The germline gives CDR1 MGHDK, CDR2 SYGVNS. The CDR3 is 14 residues long. Trimming at V came to 5 bases and at J to 4 bases, leaving 4 bases not matched to a gene. CDR3 DNA: TGTGCCAGCAGTTCTAGCGGGGGAGCAGAGACCCAGTACTTC. Its protein product is CASSSSGGAETQYF.

This clonotype was counted a few times. This chain links TRBV9 with TRBJ2-7, with D perhaps TRBD1 or TRBD2 (5 bases each). Germline CDR1 reads SGDLS; CDR2 reads YYNGEE. This CDR3 has 14 amino acids. Trimming took off 0 bases at V and 9 bases at J, with 16 bases between the two ends. CDR3 sequence reads: CASSVGEGPMVQYF. The CDR3, as DNA: TGTGCCAGCAGCGTAGGCGAGGGGCCTATGGTGCAGTACTTC.

The V gene is TRBV11-2, the J gene TRBJ2-7; 7 bases are shared with TRBD1. The CDR3 contains 14 residues. CDR1 is SGHAT and CDR2 is FQNNGV in the germline V gene. V lost 5 bases to trimming and J lost 2 bases; unmatched junction nucleotides: 6. CDR3 in DNA: TGTGCCAGCAGCACACAGGGGATCGCCTACGAGCAGTACTTC. Encoded protein: CASSTQGIAYEQYF.

V usage is TRBV7-2 and J usage is TRBJ2-3; possibly TRBD1 for D (5 bases). Germline V lookup: CDR1 SGHTA, CDR2 FQGNSA. V was trimmed by 2 bases and J by 0 bases, leaving 12 bases between them. The CDR3 consists of 16 residues. DNA for the CDR3: TGTGCCAGCAGCTTATATAGGGGCCTAAGCACAGATACGCAGTATTTT. Protein sequence: CASSLYRGLSTDTQYF.

This clonotype has just a few counts. The chain joins TRBV6-5 to TRBJ2-1; 10 nucleotides match TRBD2. The CDR3 consists of 15 residues. V trimming: 5 bases; J trimming: 2 bases; junction bases outside the gene matches: 3. Germline values: CDR1 MNHEY, CDR2 SVGAGI. The CDR3: CASSVLAGPYNEQFF. CDR3 DNA: TGTGCCAGCAGTGTACTAGCGGGACCCTACAATGAGCAGTTCTTC.

J is TRBJ2-3 and V is TRBV11-2; D is perhaps TRBD2 (5 bases). CDR1 SGHAT and CDR2 FQNNGV come from the germline V gene. V gave up 5 bases and J gave up 6 bases, with 15 bases separating them. The length of the CDR3 is 14 residues. CDR3 region: CASSQASFRDTQYF. For the CDR3, the DNA is TGTGCCAGCAGCCAAGCTAGCTTTAGGGATACGCAGTATTTT.

This clonotype has just one count. One end of the junction varies from germline; a read error may be responsible. The gene calls are TRBV5-1 and TRBJ1-2; 9 bases agree with TRBD1. There are 14 residues in the CDR3. Germline CDR1 is SGHRS and CDR2 is YFSETQ. CDR3 coding DNA: TGCGCCGGCAGCGAGACAGGGGGAGGCTATGGCTACACCTTC. Protein: CAGSETGGGYGYTF.

This clonotype occurred many times. This sequence joins TRBV29-1 and TRBJ2-4, with TRBD2 as a possible D gene (5 bases). V lost 6 bases and J 3 bases, leaving 12 bases between the germline ends. The CDR3 sequence is 13 residues long. Per the germline V gene, CDR1 is SQVTM and CDR2 is ANQGSEA. CDR3 nucleotide sequence: TGCAGCGTAAGGCCGGGGATCAAAAACATTCAGTACTTC. Translated, it gives CSVRPGIKNIQYF.

V is TRBV12-3 or TRBV12-4 and J is TRBJ2-3; no firm D call. The V end lost 6 bases, the J end lost 4 bases, and 8 bases lay between the germline ends. The CDR3 loop spans 12 amino acids. This chain's CDR3 is CASRLWADTQYF. The DNA for the CDR3 is TGTGCCAGCAGATTGTGGGCAGATACGCAGTATTTT.

In the case of this clonotype: This may stem from a read error, because a much larger clone lies one nucleotide away. The chain joins TRBV4-3 to TRBJ2-7; D remains ambiguous. Germline V gene data show CDR1 as LGHNA and CDR2 as YSLEER. This CDR3 contains 16 residues. CDR3 in amino acids: CASSQDSPGISTERYF. In DNA, the CDR3 is TGCGCCAGCAGCCAAGACAGTCCAGGTATTTCTACGGAGCGGTACTTC.

The rearrangement uses TRBV2 and TRBJ1-5; D is undetermined. This CDR3 contains 15 residues. V lost 6 bases to trimming and J lost 6 bases, with 18 bases between them. CDR1 SNHLY and CDR2 FYNNEI come from the germline V gene. The CDR3 is CASSEGGRNSQPQHF. In nucleotides, the CDR3 is TGTGCCAGCAGCGAGGGAGGGCGGAATAGTCAGCCCCAGCATTTT.

This clonotype occurred many times. The gene calls are TRBV4-2 and TRBJ2-5; 13 bases are shared with TRBD2. J gave up 5 bases and V 2 bases, and 8 bases lay outside the gene matches. The germline gives CDR1 LGHNA, CDR2 YNFKEQ. The CDR3 spans 17 residues. The CDR3 sequence is CASSQWTSGGREETQYF. The CDR3 DNA follows: TGTGCCAGCAGCCAATGGACTAGCGGGGGCCGGGAGGAGACCCAGTACTTC.

The chain joins TRBV6-1 to TRBJ2-7; TRBD1 or TRBD2 may be the D gene (5 bases each). The CDR3 has 16 amino acids. The V and J ends lost 5 bases and 1 base respectively, with 18 bases between them. Germline loops: CDR1 MNHNS, CDR2 SASEGT. CDR3 region: CASSWSGTAESYEQYF. The CDR3 nucleotides read TGTGCCAGCAGTTGGTCCGGGACGGCTGAATCCTACGAGCAGTACTTC.

The CDR3 nucleotides are TGTGCCAGCAGCCCAGAGGGGGCCAAGAGGGAGCAGTACTTC. Translating it yields CASSPEGAKREQYF. V usage is TRBV3-1 and J usage is TRBJ2-5; 7 nucleotides align to TRBD1. CDR3 length: 14 amino acids. Trimming cost V 4 bases and J 11 bases; bases outside gene matches: 13. Germline V gives CDR1 LGHDT, CDR2 YNNKEL (reference sequence).

In this sample, this clonotype turned up a few times. This chain joins TRBV7-2 and TRBJ2-7; 8 bases agree with TRBD1. Germline V gene sequence: CDR1 SGHTA, CDR2 FQGNSA. The CDR3 extends over 16 amino acids. V shed 4 bases, J shed 0 bases, and the junction held 8 bases outside the gene matches. The CDR3, as DNA: TGTGCCAGCAGCTCCGGGACAGGCTTCCCCTCCTACGAGCAGTACTTC. It codes for CASSSGTGFPSYEQYF.

The rearrangement uses TRBV20-1 and TRBJ2-5; 7 nucleotides align to TRBD2. The last part of the DNA fits TRBJ2-7 better; the J call may be wrong. The CDR3 is 15 amino acids. Germline V gene lookup returns CDR1 DFQATT and CDR2 SNEGSKA (reference sequence). The CDR3 spells CSARDPAGKTYEQYF. In DNA form, the CDR3 reads TGCAGTGCTAGAGATCCAGCGGGGAAAACCTACGAGCAGTACTTC.

This clonotype was seen repeatedly, ten times or more. The gene calls are TRBV20-1 and TRBJ2-7; 10 nucleotides match TRBD1. Trimming at V came to 0 bases and at J to 6 bases, leaving 8 bases not matched to a gene. The CDR3 runs 15 residues. Germline V CDR1 and CDR2: DFQATT, SNEGSKA (reference sequence). The CDR3 DNA reads TGCAGTGCTAGAGATTGGGACAGGGGTTTGGGCGAGCAGTACTTC. Amino acids: CSARDWDRGLGEQYF.

Here the CDR3 reads CASNPTGGNVLTF. The DNA for the CDR3 is TGTGCCAGCAACCCGACCGGAGGCAACGTCCTGACTTTC. V is TRBV12-3 or TRBV12-4 and J is TRBJ2-6; perhaps TRBD2 as D (5 bases). Trimming removed 7 bases from V and 9 bases from J, with 13 bases in between. The CDR3 extends over 13 amino acids.

The sample holds one count of this clonotype. The V gene is TRBV5-1, the J gene TRBJ2-1; D unresolved. This CDR3 has 15 amino acids. The germline V gene has CDR1 SGHRS and CDR2 YFSETQ. V was shortened by 0 bases and J by 3 bases, with 10 bases between the two germline ends. CDR3 bases: TGCGCCAGCAGCTTGGAAGGGCCAGACTACAATGAGCAGTTCTTC. As protein: CASSLEGPDYNEQFF.

The genes are TRBV25-1 and TRBJ2-7, with D possibly TRBD2 on 6 matching bases. CDR1 and CDR2 (germline): MGHDK, SYGVNS. The CDR3 has 13 amino acids. Trimming pared 1 base from V and 2 bases from J, leaving 6 bases between. The CDR3 nucleotides are TGTGCCAGCAGTGAATCGGGAGCCTACGAGCAGTACTTC. It specifies CASSESGAYEQYF.

CDR3 sequence reads: CSARSGTDAYEQYF. CDR3 sequence (DNA): TGCAGTGCTAGATCCGGGACTGACGCCTACGAGCAGTACTTC. The chain uses TRBV20-1 and TRBJ2-7; the D gene is possibly TRBD2 (6 bases). V lost 2 bases and J 2 bases, leaving 13 bases between the germline ends. The germline CDR1 and CDR2 sequences are DFQATT and SNEGSKA (reference sequence). There are 14 residues in the CDR3.

V usage is TRBV20-1 and J usage is TRBJ2-3; D is unclear. V dropped 3 bases and J dropped 6 bases, with 16 bases sitting between them. The CDR3 length is 14 residues. The germline V gene encodes CDR1 DFQATT and CDR2 SNEGSKA (reference sequence). The CDR3 region has the DNA TGCAGTGCTAGGCTAATGGACGGATTGGATACGCAGTATTTT. Translation: CSARLMDGLDTQYF.

The table lists this clonotype with a few counts. The V gene is TRBV4-1, the J gene TRBJ1-4; D possibly corresponds to TRBD1 (6 bases). CDR3 length equals 15 residues. The ends were cut back, 1 base at V and 8 bases at J, with 14 bases in the middle. From germline, CDR1 is MGHRA and CDR2 YSYEKL. The DNA of the CDR3 is TGCGCCAGCAGCCAAGGGAACAGGGACGAGGAAAAACTGTTTTTT. It specifies CASSQGNRDEEKLFF.

V and J are TRBV12-3 or TRBV12-4 and TRBJ1-2, with TRBD1 identical over 7 bases. V shed 5 bases and J 4 bases; nucleotides not matched to a gene: 7. This CDR3 region has 14 residues. DNA for the CDR3: TGTGCCAGCAGTCGGGACAGACGAACCTATGGCTACACCTTC. It encodes CASSRDRRTYGYTF.

This sequence joins TRBV6-2 or TRBV6-3 and TRBJ2-3, with D unresolved. The CDR3 totals 13 residues. Germline CDR1 is MNHEY and CDR2 is SVGEGT. V was trimmed by 2 bases and J by 3 bases, leaving 6 bases between them. Here the CDR3 DNA reads TGTGCCAGCAGTTACGACGTAACAGATACGCAGTATTTT. Protein product: CASSYDVTDTQYF.